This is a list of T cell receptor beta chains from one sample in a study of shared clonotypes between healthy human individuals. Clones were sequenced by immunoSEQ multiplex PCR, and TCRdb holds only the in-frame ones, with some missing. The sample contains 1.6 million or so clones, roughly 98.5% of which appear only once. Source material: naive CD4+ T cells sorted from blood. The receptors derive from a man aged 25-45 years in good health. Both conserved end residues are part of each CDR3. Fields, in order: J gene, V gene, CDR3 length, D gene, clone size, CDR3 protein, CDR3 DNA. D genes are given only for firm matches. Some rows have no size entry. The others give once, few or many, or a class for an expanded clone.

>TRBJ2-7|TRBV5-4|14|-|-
CASSLTRGPTEQYF
TGTGCCAGCAGCCTGACCCGCGGCCCCACCGAGCAGTACTTC
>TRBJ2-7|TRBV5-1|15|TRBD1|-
CASSLTGTGEYEQYF
TGCGCCAGCAGCTTGACCGGGACAGGTGAATACGAGCAGTACTTC
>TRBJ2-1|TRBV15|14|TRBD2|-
CATSRDRLAGGQFF
TGTGCCACCAGCAGAGATCGTCTAGCGGGGGGTCAGTTCTTC
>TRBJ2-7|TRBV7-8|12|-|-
CASGHQEGEQYF
TGTGCCAGCGGACACCAGGAGGGCGAGCAGTACTTC
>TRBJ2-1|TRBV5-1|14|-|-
CASSLEQEYNEQFF
TGCGCCAGCAGCTTGGAGCAGGAATACAATGAGCAGTTCTTC
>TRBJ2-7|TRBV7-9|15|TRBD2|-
CASSHRLADFYEQYF
TGTGCCAGCAGCCATCGACTAGCGGACTTCTACGAGCAGTACTTC
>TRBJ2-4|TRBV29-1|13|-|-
CSVTGRAKNIQYF
TGCAGCGTGACTGGGAGAGCCAAAAACATTCAGTACTTC
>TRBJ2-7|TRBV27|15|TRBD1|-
CASRIGTGGSYEQYF
TGTGCCAGCAGGATCGGGACAGGCGGATCCTACGAGCAGTACTTC
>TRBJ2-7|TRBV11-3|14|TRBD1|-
CASSLGGQGNEQYF
TGTGCCAGCAGCTTGGGGGGACAGGGGAACGAGCAGTACTTC
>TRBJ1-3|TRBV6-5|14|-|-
CASSYGGSGNTIYF
TGTGCCAGCAGTTACGGGGGTTCTGGAAACACCATATATTTT
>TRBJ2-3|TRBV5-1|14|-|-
CASSLTPGADTQYF
TGCGCCAGCAGCCTGACCCCGGGGGCAGATACGCAGTATTTT
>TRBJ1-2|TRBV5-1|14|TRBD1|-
CASSSTGGNYGYTF
TGCGCCAGCAGCTCGACAGGGGGAAACTATGGCTACACCTTC
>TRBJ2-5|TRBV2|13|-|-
CASPKRGEETQYF
TGTGCCAGCCCCAAACGGGGAGAAGAGACCCAGTACTTC
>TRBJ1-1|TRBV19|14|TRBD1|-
CASSLRQGDTEAFF
TGTGCCAGTAGTTTACGACAGGGAGACACTGAAGCTTTCTTT
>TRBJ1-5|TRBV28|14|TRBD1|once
CASSGTAHNQPQHF
TGTGCCAGCAGTGGGACAGCCCACAATCAGCCCCAGCATTTT
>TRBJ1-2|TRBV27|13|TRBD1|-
CASSLYDRGGYTF
TGTGCCAGCAGTTTATACGACAGGGGGGGCTACACCTTC
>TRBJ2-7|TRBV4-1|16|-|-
CASSQDGKRGAYEQYF
TGCGCCAGCAGCCAAGATGGGAAAAGGGGGGCCTACGAGCAGTACTTC
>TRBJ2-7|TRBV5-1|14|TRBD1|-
CASSLPGQGKEQYF
TGCGCCAGCAGCTTACCGGGACAGGGAAAAGAGCAGTACTTC
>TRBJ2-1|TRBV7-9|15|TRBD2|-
CASSLQGGAYNEQFF
TGTGCCAGCAGCCTCCAGGGAGGGGCTTACAATGAGCAGTTCTTC
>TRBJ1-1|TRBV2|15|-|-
CASRRLEGVNTEAFF
TGTGCCAGCCGAAGATTAGAAGGAGTGAACACTGAAGCTTTCTTT
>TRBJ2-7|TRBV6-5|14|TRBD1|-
CASSIRDRGYEQYF
TGTGCCAGCAGTATTCGGGACAGGGGTTACGAGCAGTACTTC
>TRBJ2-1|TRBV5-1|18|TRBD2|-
CASSLVSGGVYPPNEQFF
TGCGCCAGCAGCTTGGTTAGCGGGGGAGTCTACCCACCCAATGAGCAGTTCTTC
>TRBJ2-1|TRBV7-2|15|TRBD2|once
CASSFRGLARNEQFF
TGTGCCAGCAGCTTCCGGGGACTAGCTCGGAATGAGCAGTTCTTC
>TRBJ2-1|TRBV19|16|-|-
CASSIGGRGSYNEQFF
TGTGCCAGTAGTATAGGTGGGAGAGGGTCCTACAATGAGCAGTTCTTC
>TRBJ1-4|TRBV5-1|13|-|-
CASSLEGNEKLFF
TGCGCCAGCAGCTTGGAGGGTAATGAAAAACTGTTTTTT
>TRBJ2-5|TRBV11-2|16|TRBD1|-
CASSEGQGAFGETQYF
TGTGCCAGCAGCGAGGGACAGGGGGCGTTTGGGGAGACCCAGTACTTC
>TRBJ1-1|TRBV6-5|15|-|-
CASSRPETMNTEAFF
TGTGCCAGCAGTCGACCGGAAACCATGAACACTGAAGCTTTCTTT
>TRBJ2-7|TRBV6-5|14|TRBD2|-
CASSYSGRPYEQYF
TGTGCCAGCAGTTACAGCGGGAGGCCCTACGAGCAGTACTTC
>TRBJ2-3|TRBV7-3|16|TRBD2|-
CASSSLPRGSTDTQYF
TGTGCCAGCAGCTCCCTCCCGCGGGGGAGCACAGATACGCAGTATTTT
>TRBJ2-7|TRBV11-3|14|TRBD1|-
CASSLEGQSYEQYF
TGTGCCAGCAGCTTAGAGGGACAGAGCTACGAGCAGTACTTC
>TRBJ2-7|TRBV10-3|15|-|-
CAISEPTLRGYEQYF
TGTGCCATCAGTGAGCCGACTTTGCGGGGCTACGAGCAGTACTTC
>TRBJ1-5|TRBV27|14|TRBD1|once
CASRTGTGERPQHF
TGTGCCAGCAGGACTGGGACAGGGGAACGGCCCCAGCATTTT
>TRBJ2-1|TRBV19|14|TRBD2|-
CASNGLAGGHEQFF
TGTGCCAGTAATGGCCTAGCGGGAGGCCATGAGCAGTTCTTC
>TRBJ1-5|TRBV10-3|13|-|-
CAISREVGQPQHF
TGTGCCATCAGTAGGGAGGTTGGCCAGCCCCAGCATTTT
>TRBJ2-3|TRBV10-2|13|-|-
CASSRGDTDTQYF
TGCGCCAGCAGTCGGGGAGACACAGATACGCAGTATTTT
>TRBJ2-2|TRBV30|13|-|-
CAWSSRNTGELFF
TGTGCCTGGAGTTCCCGGAACACCGGGGAGCTGTTTTTT
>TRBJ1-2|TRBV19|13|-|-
CASSLLQGRSYTF
TGTGCCAGTTCCCTCCTTCAGGGACGGAGCTACACCTTC
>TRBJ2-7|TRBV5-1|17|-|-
CANSLAMTSGGAYEQYF
TGCGCCAACAGCTTGGCCATGACGTCGGGTGGGGCCTACGAGCAGTACTTC
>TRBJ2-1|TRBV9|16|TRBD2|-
CASSVSGRGAYNEQFF
TGTGCCAGCAGCGTTAGCGGGAGAGGAGCGTACAATGAGCAGTTCTTC
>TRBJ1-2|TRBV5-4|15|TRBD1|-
CASSPPSQGALGYTF
TGTGCCAGCAGCCCTCCCAGCCAGGGGGCGCTTGGCTACACCTTC